Following are 26 T cell receptor beta chains from one sample sequenced in a study of T cells after yellow fever vaccination. TCRdb called the 5' RACE reads again in MiXCR, with one record for every CDR3 protein. Here the sample spans some 600,000 distinct CDR3 sequences, about 12% being singletons. The sample in question was PBMCs, obtained on the day of the yellow fever booster vaccination. The receptors were sampled from a young man who received the YFV17D yellow fever vaccine.

This chain links TRBV6-2 or TRBV6-3 with TRBJ2-5; D is unresolved. The V end was cut by 7 bases, the J end by 0 bases, with 12 bases between. The germline V gene encodes CDR1 MNHEY and CDR2 SVGEGT. This CDR3 has 14 amino acids. The CDR3 DNA reads TGTGCCAGCACTAGATCACGTAACCAAGAGACCCAGTACTTC. This sequence encodes CASTRSRNQETQYF.

This clonotype was detected many times. The germline gene is not matched at one end of the junction; a read error may be the cause. This chain joins TRBV7-9 and TRBJ2-7; D might be TRBD2 (6 bases). Per germline, CDR1 SEHNR and CDR2 FQNEAQ (reference sequence). CDR3 length: 15 amino acids. The chain's CDR3 is CASSLGGSGTYEQYF. For the CDR3, the DNA is TGTGCCAGCAGTTTAGGAGGGAGTGGGACCTACGAGCAGTACTTC.

The chain links TRBV10-3 to TRBJ2-3; 9 bases are a match to TRBD1. Germline assignment: CDR1 ENHRY and CDR2 SYGVKD. V lost 4 bases, J lost 5 bases, and 7 bases stayed unmatched. The CDR3 runs to 15 residues. This CDR3 reads CAISADRGFQDTQYF. CDR3 DNA: TGTGCCATCAGTGCCGACAGGGGGTTTCAAGATACGCAGTATTTT.

The chain has TRBV7-9 and TRBJ2-1, with D possibly TRBD1 on 5 matching bases. CDR1 is SEHNR, CDR2 FQNEAQ, per germline (reference sequence). The CDR3 contains 16 residues. Trimming cost V 2 bases and J 4 bases, with 15 bases left between them. The CDR3: CASSLTKGKGYNEQFF. In DNA, the CDR3 is TGTGCCAGCAGCTTAACGAAGGGTAAGGGGTACAATGAGCAGTTCTTC.

This chain uses TRBV4-3 with TRBJ2-1, with D unresolved. The CDR3 sequence is 17 residues long. V was pared by 1 base and J by 5 bases, with 18 bases between. Germline lookup yields CDR1 LGHNA and CDR2 YSLEER. The CDR3 DNA is TGCGCCAGCAGCCAAGTCCCGGGCGGAATAGGCGACAATGAGCAGTTCTTC. This encodes CASSQVPGGIGDNEQFF.

In this sample, this clonotype turned up many times. In DNA form, the CDR3 reads TGCAGTGCTAGAGAACAGCGGGAGAGGTACGAGCAGTACTTC. Its translation: CSAREQRERYEQYF. The V gene is TRBV20-1, the J gene TRBJ2-7, with 8 positions matching TRBD2. CDR3 size: 14 residues. Per the germline V gene, CDR1 is DFQATT and CDR2 is SNEGSKA (reference sequence). V gave up 0 bases and J gave up 4 bases; unmatched junction bases: 5.

This clonotype was picked up a small number of times. The V call is TRBV20-1, the J call TRBJ1-1; possibly TRBD1 for D (5 bases). The CDR3 consists of 12 residues. The germline gives CDR1 DFQATT, CDR2 SNEGSKA (reference sequence). Here the CDR3 reads CRLSGVNTEAFF. CDR3 sequence (DNA): TGCAGATTGTCGGGGGTGAACACTGAAGCTTTCTTT.

The CDR3 loop is CASSLGGRVGDTDTQYF. CDR3 coding DNA: TGTGCCAGCAGCTTGGGTGGCAGGGTAGGCGACACAGATACGCAGTATTTT. V usage is TRBV5-5 and J usage is TRBJ2-3, with D tentatively TRBD1 (5 bases). The CDR3 length is 17 residues. V lost 0 bases to trimming and J lost 2 bases, with 16 bases between them. CDR1 and CDR2 from the germline V gene are SGHKS and YYEKEE (reference sequence).

This chain joins TRBV6-5 and TRBJ2-7; D might be TRBD1 (5 bases). The CDR3 contains 17 residues. Germline CDR1 MNHEY, CDR2 SVGAGI. V was cut by 0 bases and J by 3 bases, with 18 bases left in between. CDR3 sequence: CASSYSKGQGLYYEQYF. DNA for the CDR3: TGTGCCAGCAGTTACTCGAAGGGCCAGGGCTTGTACTACGAGCAGTACTTC.

This clonotype showed up just once. The rearrangement joins TRBV10-3 to TRBJ2-1; D unresolved. Per the germline V gene, CDR1 is ENHRY and CDR2 is SYGVKD. V lost 5 bases to trimming and J lost 6 bases, with 5 bases between them. The CDR3 is 11 amino acids. This CDR3 reads CAISYSNEQFF. The DNA for the CDR3 is TGTGCCATCAGTTACAGCAATGAGCAGTTCTTC.

V gene TRBV2 combines with J gene TRBJ2-7; D is unclear. The V end lost 3 bases, the J end lost 6 bases, and 27 bases lay between the germline ends. The CDR3 runs to 18 residues. Germline assignment: CDR1 SNHLY and CDR2 FYNNEI. The CDR3 coding sequence is TGTGCCAGCAGTGATGGCGGAGAACCGGACCCGACCCCCTTCGAGCAGTACTTC. Protein product: CASSDGGEPDPTPFEQYF.

The chain is built from TRBV19 and TRBJ2-7; no definite D call. CDR1 and CDR2 (germline): LNHDA, SQIVND (reference sequence). The V end was cut by 5 bases, the J end by 1 base, with 9 bases between. The CDR3 has 13 amino acids. The CDR3 sequence: CASSVDGSYEQYF. CDR3 DNA: TGTGCCAGTAGTGTTGACGGGTCCTACGAGCAGTACTTC.

This sequence joins TRBV12-3 or TRBV12-4 and TRBJ2-7; a possible D gene is TRBD1 (6 bases). V lost 4 bases, J lost 6 bases, and 13 bases lay in between. CDR3 length equals 13 residues. Here the CDR3 DNA reads TGTGCCAGCAGTTCGGGGACACCGGCCGAGCAGTACTTC. This codes for CASSSGTPAEQYF.

This clonotype was observed a handful of times. V usage is TRBV7-8 and J usage is TRBJ2-5; 8 bases map to TRBD2. Germline CDR1 and CDR2: SGHVS and FQNEAQ. The J segment lost 2 bases and the V segment lost 1 base, leaving 3 bases of the junction unmatched. The CDR3 length is 15 residues. CDR3 DNA: TGTGCCAGCAGCTTAGAGGGACTAGGACAAGAGACCCAGTACTTC. This sequence encodes CASSLEGLGQETQYF.

V is TRBV6-1 and J is TRBJ2-5, with a weak D call TRBD1 (6 bases). V lost 8 bases, J lost 2 bases, and 15 bases lay in between. The germline V gene has CDR1 MNHNS and CDR2 SASEGT. This CDR3 spans 14 amino acids. CDR3 sequence (DNA): TGTGCCAGCGGTAGCCGGGACATACAAGAGACCCAGTACTTC. This sequence encodes CASGSRDIQETQYF.

This clonotype was picked up a small number of times. This chain links TRBV6-1 with TRBJ2-7, with TRBD2 matching 10 bases. CDR3 length: 18 residues. The trim removed 5 bases at V and 0 bases at J, leaving 13 bases unmatched. The V gene's germline CDR1 is MNHNS and CDR2 SASEGT. CDR3 coding DNA: TGTGCCAGCAGTCGCCTCAGCGGGAGGGCCTCTAGCTCCTACGAGCAGTACTTC. Encoded protein: CASSRLSGRASSSYEQYF.

This clonotype showed up just a few times. The V call is TRBV7-9, the J call TRBJ1-2; 7 bases map to TRBD1. The CDR3 consists of 13 residues. CDR1 is SEHNR and CDR2 is FQNEAQ in the germline V gene (reference sequence). The CDR3 is CATGTGASYGYTF. CDR3 DNA sequence: TGTGCGACAGGTACAGGGGCGTCCTATGGCTACACCTTC.

The table lists this clonotype with many counts. This rearrangement joins TRBV29-1 to TRBJ2-5; unclear D gene. CDR1 is SQVTM, CDR2 ANQGSEA, per germline. Trimming pared 7 bases from V and 4 bases from J, leaving 13 bases between. The CDR3 sequence is 12 residues long. The CDR3 loop reads CSERSDGETQYF. The CDR3 coding sequence is TGCAGCGAGAGGTCCGATGGAGAGACCCAGTACTTC.

The chain recombines TRBV20-1 with TRBJ2-1; D possibly corresponds to TRBD2 (5 bases). V lost 1 base, J lost 6 bases, and 7 bases lay in between. This CDR3 contains 12 residues. The germline V gene encodes CDR1 DFQATT and CDR2 SNEGSKA (reference sequence). CDR3 region: CSARVTSNEQFF. The CDR3 DNA reads as TGCAGTGCTAGAGTCACTAGCAATGAGCAGTTCTTC.

This clonotype appeared a few times. This chain joins TRBV23-1 and TRBJ2-2, with D perhaps given as TRBD1 or TRBD2 (5 bases each). TRBV23-1 belongs to the ORF category, with a function that is uncertain. This CDR3 has 17 residues. Trimming pared 0 bases from V and 5 bases from J, leaving 16 bases between. The CDR3 protein is CASSQSRIGARTGELFF. The CDR3 nucleotides are TGCGCCAGCAGTCAATCGCGAATCGGGGCAAGAACCGGGGAGCTGTTTTTT.

The chain carries TRBV7-2 and TRBJ2-7, with D possibly TRBD2 on 6 matching bases. The V gene lost 0 bases and the J gene lost 3 bases, with 9 bases spanning the gap. CDR1 is SGHTA and CDR2 is FQGNSA in the germline V gene. The CDR3 runs 14 residues. The CDR3 DNA follows: TGTGCCAGCAGCTTAGCGGGACTTAACTACGAGCAGTACTTC. This encodes CASSLAGLNYEQYF.

A few counts support this clonotype. This sequence joins TRBV30 and TRBJ1-3; unclear D gene. CDR1 GTSNPN and CDR2 SVGIG come from the germline V gene (reference sequence). Trimming removed 2 bases at V and 2 bases at J, with 7 bases between. This CDR3 spans 13 amino acids. The CDR3 sequence is CAWSPWAGNTIYF. In DNA, the CDR3 is TGTGCCTGGAGTCCATGGGCTGGAAACACCATATATTTT.

This chain joins TRBV5-4 and TRBJ2-1; D might be TRBD1 (5 bases). Germline CDR1 reads SGHNT; CDR2 reads YYREEE (reference sequence). CDR3 length: 15 residues. V was cut by 2 bases and J by 0 bases, with 9 bases left in between. This chain's CDR3 is CASSFLDSSYNEQFF. In nucleotides, the CDR3 is TGTGCCAGCAGCTTTCTAGACAGCTCCTACAATGAGCAGTTCTTC. The full variable domain, its missing parts supplied by reference TRBV5-4 and TRBJ2-1, is ETGVTQSPTHLIKTRGQQVTLRCSSQSGHNTVSWYQQALGQGPQFIFQYYREEENGRGNFPPRFSGLQFPNYSSELNVNALELDDSALYLCASSFLDSSYNEQFFGPGTRLTVL.

This chain links TRBV30 with TRBJ2-7, with 11 bases fitting TRBD2. V shed 4 bases, J shed 2 bases, and the junction held 4 bases outside the gene matches. Per germline, CDR1 GTSNPN and CDR2 SVGIG (reference sequence). This CDR3 is built from 14 residues. CDR3 nucleotide sequence: TGTGCCTGGATGCGACTAGCGGGAACCTACGAGCAGTACTTC. This gives the protein CAWMRLAGTYEQYF.

This clonotype was counted a few times. Compared with germline, one end of the junction differs, possibly owing to a read error. The chain recombines TRBV7-2 with TRBJ2-1; 11 bases line up with TRBD2. CDR3 size: 13 residues. In germline, CDR1 is SGHTA, CDR2 FQGNSA. Written as DNA, the CDR3 is TGTGCCAGCAGCGGTGGGACTAGCGGATCCGGGATCTTC. It is translated as CASSGGTSGSGIF.

On this clonotype itself: It may be a read error: a sequence one base away is much more abundant. This chain connects TRBV12-3 or TRBV12-4 to TRBJ1-1, with D tentatively TRBD1 (6 bases). V was clipped by 6 bases and J by 1 base, with 12 bases between them. The CDR3 is 14 amino acids. CDR3 nucleotide sequence: TGTGCCAGCAGGCCGGGACATTCGAACACTGAAGCTTTCTTT. It codes for CASRPGHSNTEAFF.